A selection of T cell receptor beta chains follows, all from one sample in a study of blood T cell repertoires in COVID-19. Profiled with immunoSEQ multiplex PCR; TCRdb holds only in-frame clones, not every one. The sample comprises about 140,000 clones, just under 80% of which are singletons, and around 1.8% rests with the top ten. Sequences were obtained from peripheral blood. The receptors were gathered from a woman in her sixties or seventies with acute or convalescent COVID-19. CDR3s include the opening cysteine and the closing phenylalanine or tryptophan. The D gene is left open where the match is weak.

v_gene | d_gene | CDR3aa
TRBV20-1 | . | CSASLSGQETQYF
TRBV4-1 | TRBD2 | CASSQVGLAGGSSYEQYF
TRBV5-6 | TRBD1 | CASRHGTDRAFF
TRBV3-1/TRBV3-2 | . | CASSHRYEQYF
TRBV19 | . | CASSIGRATEQFF
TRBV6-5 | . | CASSYTGGLGGYTF
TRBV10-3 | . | CAISGAGVLNTEAFF
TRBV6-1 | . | CASSEQGIYGYTF
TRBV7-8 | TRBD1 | CASSLRTGFGGPSNQPQHF
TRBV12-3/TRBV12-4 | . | CASSLWSQPQHF
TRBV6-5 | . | CASRAGIRRYEQYF
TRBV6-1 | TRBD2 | CASSEEVAGSRAGELFF
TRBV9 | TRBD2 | CATHRASGISSYNEQFF
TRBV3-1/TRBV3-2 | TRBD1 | CASSQGQGDYGYTF
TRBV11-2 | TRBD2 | CASSVPGLVYEQYF
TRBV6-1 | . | CASSDRALNYGYTF